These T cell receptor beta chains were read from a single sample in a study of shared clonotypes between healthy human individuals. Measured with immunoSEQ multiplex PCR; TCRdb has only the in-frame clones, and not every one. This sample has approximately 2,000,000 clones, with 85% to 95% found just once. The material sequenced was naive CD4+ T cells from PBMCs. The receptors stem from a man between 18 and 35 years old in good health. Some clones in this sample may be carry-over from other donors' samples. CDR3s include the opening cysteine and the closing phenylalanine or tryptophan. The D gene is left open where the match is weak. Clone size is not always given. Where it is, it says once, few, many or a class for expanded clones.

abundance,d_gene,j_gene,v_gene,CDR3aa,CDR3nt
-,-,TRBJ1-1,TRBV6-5,CATRGQGGNTEAFF,TGTGCCACCCGGGGCCAAGGCGGAAACACTGAAGCTTTCTTT
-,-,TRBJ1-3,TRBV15,CATSRERENTIYF,TGTGCCACCAGCAGAGAGAGGGAAAACACCATATATTTT
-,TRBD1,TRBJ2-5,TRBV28,CASRSQGAEQETQYF,TGTGCCAGCAGGTCACAGGGGGCCGAACAAGAGACCCAGTACTTC
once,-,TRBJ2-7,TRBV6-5,CASSYSNAGNYEQYF,TGTGCCAGCAGTTACTCGAATGCAGGAAACTACGAGCAGTACTTC
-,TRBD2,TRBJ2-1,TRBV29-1,CSARGSYNEQFF,TGCAGCGCCCGCGGGAGCTACAATGAGCAGTTCTTC
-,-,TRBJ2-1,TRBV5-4,CASSPLARNEQFF,TGTGCCAGCAGCCCTCTAGCGCGCAATGAGCAGTTCTTC
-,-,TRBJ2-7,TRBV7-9,CASSLQGTSYEQYF,TGTGCCAGCAGCTTACAGGGGACTTCCTACGAGCAGTACTTC
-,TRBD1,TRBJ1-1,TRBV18,CASSPRQGEASTEAFF,TGTGCCAGCTCACCACGCCAGGGGGAAGCGAGCACTGAAGCTTTCTTT
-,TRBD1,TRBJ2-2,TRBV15,CATSPSDRVGTGELFF,TGTGCCACCAGCCCTTCGGACAGGGTTGGCACCGGGGAGCTGTTTTTT
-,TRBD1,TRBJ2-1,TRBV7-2,CASSLEGQGVSEQFF,TGTGCCAGCAGCTTAGAGGGACAGGGAGTGAGTGAGCAGTTCTTC
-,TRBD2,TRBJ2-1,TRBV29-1,CSVRIAGVGEQFF,TGCAGCGTTCGGATAGCGGGAGTAGGCGAGCAGTTCTTC
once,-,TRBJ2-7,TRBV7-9,CASSLNYEQYF,TGTGCCAGCAGCTTAAATTACGAGCAGTACTTC
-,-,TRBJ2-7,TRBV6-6,CASSYSNVGRPYEQYF,TGTGCCAGCAGTTACTCCAACGTGGGCCGTCCCTACGAGCAGTACTTC
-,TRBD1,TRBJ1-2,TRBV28,CASSFDRVYGYTF,TGTGCCAGCAGTTTCGACAGGGTGTATGGCTACACCTTC
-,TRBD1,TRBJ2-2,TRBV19,CASSSGTAYTGELFF,TGTGCCAGTAGTTCGGGGACAGCTTACACCGGGGAGCTGTTTTTT
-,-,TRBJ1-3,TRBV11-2,CASSLGLARNTIYF,TGTGCCAGCAGCTTAGGCCTCGCGAGGAACACCATATATTTT
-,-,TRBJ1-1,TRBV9,CASSVDTGLNTEAFF,TGTGCCAGCAGCGTAGATACAGGGCTGAACACTGAAGCTTTCTTT
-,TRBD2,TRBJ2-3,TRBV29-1,CSVGDGLAGADTQYF,TGCAGCGTTGGAGACGGACTAGCGGGAGCGGATACGCAGTATTTT
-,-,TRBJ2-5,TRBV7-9,CASTSGETQYF,TGTGCCAGCACCTCCGGGGAGACCCAGTACTTC
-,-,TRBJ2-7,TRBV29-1,CSATSRGTSYEQYF,TGCAGCGCAACCAGTAGGGGGACGTCCTACGAGCAGTACTTC
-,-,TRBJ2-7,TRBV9,CASSVGPAAFEVEQYF,TGTGCCAGCAGCGTAGGGCCGGCAGCCTTTGAGGTCGAGCAGTACTTC
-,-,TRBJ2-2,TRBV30,CAWNWANTGELFF,TGTGCCTGGAATTGGGCGAACACCGGGGAGCTGTTTTTT